This T cell receptor beta chain was documented in a study of blood T cell repertoires in COVID-19 (dated by TCRdb to between 2020 and 2021). About the investigation overall: The collaborator samples originated in the United States, Italy and Spain and spanned the acute and convalescent phases of COVID-19. The repertoires were released in a freely available public database intended as a resource for research on the immune response to SARS-CoV-2. The samples were drawn from two sources: the first 160 participants of the ongoing ImmuneRACE study, and 1,200 or so subjects contributed by 6 global collaborators. Where available, HLA class I and class II types were taken from metadata supplied by the sample provider and were not determined by assay-based typing. The material from the prospective study consisted of cDNA or gDNA derived from T cells, B-cell-depleted T cells, or PBMCs. A de-identified subject ID, COVID-19 status, age in years and sex were almost always included in the sample metadata. Deeply sampled blood TCRbeta repertoires from subjects exposed to, actively infected with, or recovered from COVID-19 were included in the dataset.

TCRbeta CDR3 regions were amplified from genomic DNA by means of the immunoSEQ Assay, a bias-controlled multiplex PCR. The authors' analysis ran thus. Nucleated cell counts per sample were estimated from amplification of reference gene primers within the assay. To quantify the absolute abundance of each unique TCRbeta CDR3 rearrangement, sequence reads were collapsed and filtered. For each sample, productive Simpson clonality was calculated as the square root of Simpson's diversity index across productive rearrangements. The source is immuneACCESS, and TCRdb retained only in-frame sequences with V and J called. Part of the clones is not carried over; for the studies checked, unresolved V genes explain less than half of this, and the remainder is unexplained. V, J and clone size are those of that table, while D and trimming were read from the DNA. The sample yields 390,000 or so clones; roughly 89% were counted once. The ten largest clones take up 5% to 8.5% of the sample.

This clone was detected only once. The specificity of this receptor is unknown. No quality values exist for individual bases; no much larger clone is one base distant. Each collaborating institution followed its own protocols to collect whole blood in K2EDTA tubes. For TCRbeta analysis, collaborators shipped samples as frozen whole blood, isolated PBMCs, or DNA extracted from either of those sample types. V is clipped by 10 bases and J by 5 bases, and the sequence between their germline boundaries is 14 bases long. According to the germline V gene (reference sequence), CDR1 reads MNHEY and CDR2 reads SMNVEV. The CDR3 numbers 13 residues from cysteine through phenylalanine. The read is trimmed to its CDR3 DNA, 39 bases read in frame from base 1. Points the paper makes about the study in general: The amount of clinical and demographic metadata varied by source and participant and was provided uncurated.

The sequenced sample consisted of peripheral blood. Here the chain combines TRBV27 and TRBJ1-4; a weak D assignment points to TRBD1 (6 bases agree). The source is a man between 18 and 29 years old with active or convalescent COVID-19. The CDR3 region has the sequence CATRRQVNEKLFF. The DNA reads TGTGCCACCCGGAGACAGGTGAATGAAAAACTGTTTTTT.